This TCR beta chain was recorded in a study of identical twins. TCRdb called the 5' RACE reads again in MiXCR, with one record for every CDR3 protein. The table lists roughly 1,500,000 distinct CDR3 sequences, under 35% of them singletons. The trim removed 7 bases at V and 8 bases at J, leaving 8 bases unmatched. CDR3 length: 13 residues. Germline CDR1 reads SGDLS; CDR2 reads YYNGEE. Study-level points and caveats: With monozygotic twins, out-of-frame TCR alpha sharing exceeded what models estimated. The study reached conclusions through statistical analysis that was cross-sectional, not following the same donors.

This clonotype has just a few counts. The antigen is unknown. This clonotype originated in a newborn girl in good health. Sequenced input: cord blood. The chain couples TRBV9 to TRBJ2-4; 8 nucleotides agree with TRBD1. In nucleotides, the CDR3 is TGTGCCAGCGGGCCGGACAGGGTTGACATTCAGTACTTC. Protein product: CASGPDRVDIQYF. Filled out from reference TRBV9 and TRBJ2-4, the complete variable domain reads DSGVTQTPKHLITATGQRVTLRCSPRSGDLSVYWYQQSLDQGLQFLIQYYNGEERAKGNILERFSAQQFPDLHSELNLSSLELGDSALYFCASGPDRVDIQYFGAGTRLSVL.